The rows below give T cell receptor beta chains drawn from one sample of a study of blood T cell repertoires in COVID-19. Clones were sequenced by immunoSEQ multiplex PCR, and TCRdb holds only the in-frame ones, with some missing. This table has under 150,000 clones, almost 70% appearing once. Sequencing used peripheral blood. These receptors originate from a woman in her 70s with acute or convalescent COVID-19. CDR3s include the opening cysteine and the closing phenylalanine or tryptophan. Fields, in order: CDR3 protein, clone size, V gene, J gene. Clone size is not always given. Where it is, it says once, few, many or a class for expanded clones.

CDR3: CAWSPPTGGRSLQYF; size: few; V: TRBV30; J: TRBJ2-3
CDR3: CASTPSHAGVGYEQYF; size: .; V: TRBV19; J: TRBJ2-7
CDR3: CASSYSKRGGAYEQFF; size: .; V: TRBV6-5; J: TRBJ2-1
CDR3: CSVADRGSGNTIYF; size: .; V: TRBV29-1; J: TRBJ1-3
CDR3: CASTLILREDYGYTF; size: .; V: TRBV7-2; J: TRBJ1-2
CDR3: CASRTGGREQYF; size: .; V: TRBV6-5; J: TRBJ2-7
CDR3: CSVEMPGRNTIYF; size: .; V: TRBV29-1; J: TRBJ1-3
CDR3: CASSERGNSPLHF; size: .; V: TRBV9; J: TRBJ1-6
CDR3: CASIPDSNYGYTF; size: .; V: TRBV6-5; J: TRBJ1-2
CDR3: CASKRDSRGYEQYF; size: .; V: TRBV7-9; J: TRBJ2-7
CDR3: CASSLDLAAPYEQYF; size: few; V: TRBV5-1; J: TRBJ2-7
CDR3: CASSLFPDTEAFF; size: .; V: TRBV7-8; J: TRBJ1-1
CDR3: CASSRVGQRTDTQYF; size: .; V: TRBV3-1/TRBV3-2; J: TRBJ2-3
CDR3: CASSLVLGGNQPQHF; size: .; V: TRBV7-8; J: TRBJ1-5
CDR3: CAIRDRDRGENSPLHF; size: .; V: TRBV10-3; J: TRBJ1-6
CDR3: CASSMDRGREKLFF; size: .; V: TRBV2; J: TRBJ1-4
CDR3: CASSLGGSGYEQYF; size: few; V: TRBV7-9; J: TRBJ2-7
CDR3: CASSPLATGSHQPQHF; size: .; V: TRBV28; J: TRBJ1-5
CDR3: CASSRGLASSRYYNEQFF; size: .; V: TRBV28; J: TRBJ2-1
CDR3: CASSLYSTGSTDTQYF; size: .; V: TRBV27; J: TRBJ2-3
CDR3: CASGQGVGEQFF; size: .; V: TRBV10-3; J: TRBJ2-1
CDR3: CASSSDRRNIQYF; size: .; V: TRBV5-1; J: TRBJ2-4
CDR3: CASSWDRVETQYF; size: .; V: TRBV5-6; J: TRBJ2-5
CDR3: CASSRDRDTDTQYF; size: .; V: TRBV28; J: TRBJ2-3
CDR3: CASSLSGIYGYTF; size: .; V: TRBV11-2; J: TRBJ1-2
CDR3: CASSLAGEKLFF; size: .; V: TRBV5-5; J: TRBJ1-4
CDR3: CASSLAREFGELFF; size: few; V: TRBV27; J: TRBJ2-2
CDR3: CASSQMAGGYYNEQFF; size: .; V: TRBV3-1/TRBV3-2; J: TRBJ2-1
CDR3: CASSFRLAGGALRLPLHF; size: .; V: TRBV27; J: TRBJ1-6
CDR3: CAWKQGDGYTF; size: .; V: TRBV30; J: TRBJ1-2
CDR3: CASSLRDSYSYEQYF; size: .; V: TRBV5-1; J: TRBJ2-7
CDR3: CARVNPHRQGINQPQHF; size: .; V: TRBV7-2; J: TRBJ1-5
CDR3: CASSLESLGNTIYF; size: .; V: TRBV5-5; J: TRBJ1-3
CDR3: CASSPTGTGVDTQYF; size: .; V: TRBV18; J: TRBJ2-3
CDR3: CAIRGGAQDGELFF; size: .; V: TRBV10-3; J: TRBJ2-2
CDR3: CASNQPGQGNEQFF; size: .; V: TRBV19; J: TRBJ2-1
CDR3: CATSDWTGLRYEQYF; size: .; V: TRBV24-1; J: TRBJ2-7
CDR3: CAISPGAGANVLTF; size: .; V: TRBV10-3; J: TRBJ2-6
CDR3: CASSRTGSSYNSPLHF; size: few; V: TRBV5-8; J: TRBJ1-6
CDR3: CASSLAAGRGTGELFF; size: .; V: TRBV7-8; J: TRBJ2-2
CDR3: CASSASGGATDTQYF; size: many; V: TRBV9; J: TRBJ2-3
CDR3: CATSRDRRLAADTQYF; size: .; V: TRBV15; J: TRBJ2-3
CDR3: CASSMGEVETQYF; size: .; V: TRBV19; J: TRBJ2-5
CDR3: CASSTGQGQETQYF; size: .; V: TRBV7-8; J: TRBJ2-5
CDR3: CASSQGGGLAGPRDTQYF; size: .; V: TRBV7-9; J: TRBJ2-3
CDR3: CASSYRRGTEAFF; size: .; V: TRBV7-2; J: TRBJ1-1
CDR3: CATGGQGGVGSDTQYF; size: .; V: TRBV19; J: TRBJ2-3
CDR3: CATSDNGLADRFF; size: .; V: TRBV24-1; J: TRBJ2-1
CDR3: CASSYSSGTYNEQFF; size: few; V: TRBV6-6; J: TRBJ2-1
CDR3: CATSSDPVGGKTQYF; size: .; V: TRBV15; J: TRBJ2-5
CDR3: CATSRDRTGGSPLHF; size: .; V: TRBV15; J: TRBJ1-6